This T cell receptor beta chain came from a study of blood T cell repertoires in COVID-19. Study in general: Sites across the United States, Italy and Spain contributed samples from acute and convalescent COVID-19. T cells, B-cell-depleted T cells, or PBMCs provided the cDNA or gDNA that served as material.

Authors' analysis steps: For nucleated cells, counts were estimated from reference gene primer amplification. Produced via immunoSEQ multiplex PCR; TCRdb's table is partial and in-frame only. That table gives V, J and clone size, and the DNA gave D and trimming. The table lists 45,000 to 50,000 clones, 82% of them singletons. A few counts support this clone. The CDR3 contains 16 residues. The TCR originated in a man aged 35 to 55 with acute or convalescent COVID-19. Sequencing input: peripheral blood. V and J are TRBV21-1 and TRBJ1-1; the listed D gene, TRBD1, was not tested against the DNA. TRBV21-1 is termed a pseudogene. The CDR3 DNA reads as TGTGCCAGCATCAAAGGGACAGGGGTTATGAACACTGAAGCTTTCTTT. Translating it yields CASIKGTGVMNTEAFF.